The sequence of this T cell receptor beta chain was determined in a study of blood T cell repertoires in COVID-19. Study-level background: PBMCs, B-cell-depleted T cells, or T cells were the source of the cDNA or gDNA that made up the material.

Comments on this clone: The sample contains more than one DNA sequence encoding this CDR3.

In the original workflow: Quantification of nucleated cells was approximated via reference gene primer amplification. Profiling relied on immunoSEQ multiplex PCR, and the TCRdb table lists in-frame clones only, not all of them. Clonal size and the V and J genes are those of that table, whereas D and trimming came from the DNA. The sample includes 130,000 to 150,000 clones, about four fifths of them seen just once. Patients in Seattle were enrolled during active infection, then followed longitudinally. The CDR3 length is 14 residues. V lost 3 bases and J lost 0, with 6 bases in between. CDR1 LGHDT and CDR2 YNNKEL come from the germline V gene (reference sequence).

The chain recombines TRBV3-1 (or the pseudogene TRBV3-2) with TRBJ1-3, with D unclear. The sample comprised peripheral blood. This clonotype originated in a woman in her 70s with COVID-19, enrolled during active disease. The CDR3 coding sequence is TGTGCCAGCAGCCACCCGAGCTCTGGAAACACCATATATTTT. This encodes CASSHPSSGNTIYF.